The T cell receptor beta chain described here comes from a study of T cell repertoires in cytomegalovirus infection. Study observations and caveats: Totalled public TCR beta family frequency picked out people who carried CMV plus the relevant HLA.

With respect to this clonotype: Its antigen is as yet unknown.

The CDR3 is 15 amino acids. V dropped 6 bases and J dropped 11 bases, with 23 bases sitting between them. Germline-derived CDR1 and CDR2 are MNHNS and SASEGT. Each CDR3 protein is one row after TCRdb ran MiXCR on the reads. The table lists about 530,000 distinct CDR3 sequences, 26% of them singletons. The sequence came from a human donor in good health (CMV status not recorded). Some clones in this sample may be carry-over from other donors' samples. This chain connects TRBV6-1 to TRBJ1-5; D possibly corresponds to TRBD1 (5 bases). Sequencing input: PBMCs. The CDR3 DNA reads as TGTGCCAGCAGCCGTCCAGGGACCGGGCTTTGGGCCCAGCATTTT. This encodes CASSRPGTGLWAQHF.